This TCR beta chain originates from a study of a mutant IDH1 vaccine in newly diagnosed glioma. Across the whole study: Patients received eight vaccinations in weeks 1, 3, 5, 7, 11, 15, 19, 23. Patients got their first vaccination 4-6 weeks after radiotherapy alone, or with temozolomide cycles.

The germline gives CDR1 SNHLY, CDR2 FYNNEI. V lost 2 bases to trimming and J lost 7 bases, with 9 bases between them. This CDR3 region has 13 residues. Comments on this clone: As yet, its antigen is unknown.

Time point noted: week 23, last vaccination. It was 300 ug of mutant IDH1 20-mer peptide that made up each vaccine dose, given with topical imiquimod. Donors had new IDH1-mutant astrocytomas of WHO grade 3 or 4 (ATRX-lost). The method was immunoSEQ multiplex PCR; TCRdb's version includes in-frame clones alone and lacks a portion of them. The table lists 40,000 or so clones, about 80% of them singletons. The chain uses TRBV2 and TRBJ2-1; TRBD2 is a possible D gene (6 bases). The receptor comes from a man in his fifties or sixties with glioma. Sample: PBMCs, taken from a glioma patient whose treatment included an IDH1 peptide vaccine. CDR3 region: CASSEPGENEQFF. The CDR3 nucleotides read TGTGCCAGCAGTGAACCGGGGGAGAATGAGCAGTTCTTC. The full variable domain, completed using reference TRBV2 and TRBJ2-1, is EPEVTQTPSHQVTQMGQEVILRCVPISNHLYFYWYRQILGQKVEFLVSFYNNEISEKSEIFDDQFSVERPDGSNFTLKIRSTKLEDSAMYFCASSEPGENEQFFGPGTRLTVL.